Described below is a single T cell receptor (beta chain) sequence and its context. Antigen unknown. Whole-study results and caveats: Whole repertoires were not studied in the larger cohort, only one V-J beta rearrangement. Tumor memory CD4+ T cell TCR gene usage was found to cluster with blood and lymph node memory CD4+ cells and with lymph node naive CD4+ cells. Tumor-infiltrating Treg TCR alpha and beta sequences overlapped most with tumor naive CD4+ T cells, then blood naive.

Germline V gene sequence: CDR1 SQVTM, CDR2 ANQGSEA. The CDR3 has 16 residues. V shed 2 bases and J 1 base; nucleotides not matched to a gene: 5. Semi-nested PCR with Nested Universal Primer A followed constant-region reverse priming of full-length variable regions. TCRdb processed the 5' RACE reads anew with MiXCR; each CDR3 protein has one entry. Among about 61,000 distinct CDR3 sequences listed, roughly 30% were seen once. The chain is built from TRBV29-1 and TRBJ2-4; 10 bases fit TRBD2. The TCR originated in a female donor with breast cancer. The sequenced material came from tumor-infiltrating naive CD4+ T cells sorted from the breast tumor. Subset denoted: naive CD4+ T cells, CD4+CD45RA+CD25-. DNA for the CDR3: TGCAGCGTTGAACGAACAGCGGGAGGGGCCAAAAACATTCAGTACTTC. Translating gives CSVERTAGGAKNIQYF.